The next 24 T cell receptor beta chains were all read from a single sample in a study of shared clonotypes between healthy human individuals (dated by TCRdb to about 2020). The receptor library was made with the immunoSEQ multiplex PCR assay. The source is immuneACCESS, and TCRdb retained only in-frame sequences with V and J called. Part of the clones is not carried over; for the studies checked, unresolved V genes explain less than half of this, and the remainder is unexplained. The sample includes about a million clones, with approximately 75% observed a single time. Roughly 0.82% of the sample comes from the top ten. The sample taken for sequencing was memory CD4+ T cells from PBMCs. Reading the label with the study, this specimen's cell subset or site is: CD45RA-negative fraction. The receptors were sampled from a man between 18 and 29 years old in good health. Some clones in this sample may be carry-over from other donors' samples.

The V and J genes are TRBV10-3 and TRBJ1-5, with D unclear. V was shortened by 0 bases and J by 4 bases, with 10 bases between the two germline ends. The CDR3 runs 15 residues. Germline assignment: CDR1 ENHRY and CDR2 SYGVKD. The DNA of the CDR3 is TGTGCCATCAGTGAGTCGGCAGGAAGGAATCAGCCCCAGCATTTT. Protein sequence: CAISESAGRNQPQHF.

This clone was observed a few times. V usage is TRBV19 and J usage is TRBJ2-7, with D possibly being TRBD1 (6 bases). V was cut by 8 bases and J by 2 bases, with 16 bases left in between. The length of the CDR3 is 14 residues. Germline V gives CDR1 LNHDA, CDR2 SQIVND (reference sequence). The CDR3 here is CASSQPGVAYEQYF. The CDR3 nucleotides are TGTGCCAGTTCACAGCCAGGGGTGGCCTACGAGCAGTACTTC.

The V gene is TRBV5-1, the J gene TRBJ1-5; 12 bases align to TRBD1. Germline V gives CDR1 SGHRS, CDR2 YFSETQ. After removal of 4 bases from V and 3 bases from J, the junction contained 5 bases not matched to a gene. The CDR3 extends over 16 amino acids. CDR3 residues: CASSEGQGANNQPQHF. CDR3 nucleotides: TGCGCCAGCAGCGAGGGACAGGGGGCTAACAATCAGCCCCAGCATTTT.

The chain carries TRBV14 and TRBJ2-5; 11 bases fit TRBD2. This CDR3 region has 15 residues. Germline CDR1 SGHDN, CDR2 FVKESK. The junction had 1 base not matched to a gene; V was cut back by 1 base and J by 3 bases. CDR3 DNA sequence: TGTGCCAGCAGCCAAGCACTAGCGGGGGAAGAGACCCAGTACTTC. This gives the protein CASSQALAGEETQYF.

This chain links TRBV29-1 with TRBJ1-4; 7 positions match TRBD1. This CDR3 spans 13 amino acids. V lost 8 bases, J lost 2 bases, and 5 bases stayed unmatched. CDR1 is SQVTM, CDR2 ANQGSEA, per germline. The CDR3 DNA follows: TGCAGCTTCCAACAGGGGACTAATGAAAAACTGTTTTTT. This encodes CSFQQGTNEKLFF.

The CDR3 sequence is CSVEGSETDYEQYF. The DNA of the CDR3 is TGCAGCGTTGAAGGCTCAGAAACGGACTACGAGCAGTACTTC. The chain employs TRBV29-1 and TRBJ2-7; D is undetermined. Trimming stripped 1 base from V and 3 bases from J, with 13 bases between. This CDR3 region has 14 residues. Germline values: CDR1 SQVTM, CDR2 ANQGSEA.

The gene calls are TRBV15 and TRBJ2-7, with 9 bases matching TRBD1. With V trimmed by 1 base and J by 5 bases, 0 bases remained unmatched. Germline assignment: CDR1 LNHNV and CDR2 YYDKDF (reference sequence). This CDR3 comprises 13 residues. CDR3 coding DNA: TGTGCCACCAGCAGAGGACAGGGGGACGAGCAGTACTTC. It yields the protein CATSRGQGDEQYF.

CDR3 sequence (DNA): TGTGCCAGCAGTGTGAGCGGGGCTAGGTTCACCTTC. Protein: CASSVSGARFTF. The genes are TRBV2 and TRBJ1-2; TRBD1 is a possible D gene (5 bases). Germline CDR1 reads SNHLY; CDR2 reads FYNNEI. V was trimmed by 4 bases and J by 13 bases, leaving 16 bases between them. The CDR3 has 12 amino acids.

The J gene is TRBJ2-7, the V gene TRBV5-6, with TRBD2 matching 10 bases. CDR1 is SGHDT and CDR2 is YYEEEE in the germline V gene. CDR3 size: 16 residues. Unmatched junction bases numbered 12, after V lost 3 bases and J lost 6 bases. Here the CDR3 DNA reads TGTGCCAGCAGCTCGAGAAGGGGGCTAGCGGGAGTCGAGCAGTACTTC. Translated, it gives CASSSRRGLAGVEQYF.

This clone turned up a few times. V gene TRBV21-1 combines with J gene TRBJ1-1. TRBV21-1 has pseudogene status. The CDR3 consists of 11 residues. The CDR3 here is CASSPATEAFF. The DNA of the CDR3 is TGTGCCAGCAGCCCCGCCACTGAAGCTTTCTTT.

The V gene is TRBV10-3, the J gene TRBJ2-7, with no clear D. V was pared by 5 bases and J by 3 bases, with 17 bases between. The germline V gene has CDR1 ENHRY and CDR2 SYGVKD. This CDR3 is built from 15 residues. The CDR3: CAISPREAWGYEQYF. CDR3 in DNA: TGTGCCATCAGTCCAAGGGAAGCGTGGGGCTACGAGCAGTACTTC.

This chain joins TRBV5-1 and TRBJ2-1; 7 nucleotides align to TRBD1. Germline V gene data show CDR1 as SGHRS and CDR2 as YFSETQ. J lost 1 base, V lost 6 bases, and 7 bases had no gene match. The CDR3 runs 15 residues. In nucleotides, the CDR3 is TGCGCCAGCACCTATCTACAGGGGTCCTACAATGAGCAGTTCTTC. It translates to CASTYLQGSYNEQFF.

This clone was seen a handful of times. The CDR3 does not close with the conserved phenylalanine or tryptophan, likely indicating a read error. The chain couples TRBV5-1 to TRBJ2-7; D unclear. Trimming removed 0 bases at V and 2 bases at J, with 9 bases between. CDR1 is SGHRS and CDR2 is YFSETQ in the germline V gene. The CDR3 sequence is 14 residues long. The CDR3 region is CASSLDGFTYEQYL. Here the CDR3 DNA reads TGCGCCAGCAGCTTGGACGGGTTTACCTACGAGCAGTACCTC.

V and J are TRBV5-1 and TRBJ1-4; 8 bases line up with TRBD1. The CDR3 length is 14 residues. The germline V gene encodes CDR1 SGHRS and CDR2 YFSETQ. V gave up 3 bases and J gave up 7 bases; unmatched junction bases: 5. CDR3 region: CASSYGQGAEKLFF. CDR3 in DNA: TGCGCCAGCAGCTACGGACAGGGCGCTGAAAAACTGTTTTTT.

The chain uses TRBV5-1 and TRBJ1-1; 7 nucleotides line up with TRBD1. The V and J ends lost 3 bases and 4 bases, in that order; junction bases with no gene match: 9. The CDR3 is 15 amino acids. Germline CDR1 and CDR2: SGHRS and YFSETQ. CDR3 sequence reads: CASSYYRGGSTEAFF. CDR3 nucleotides: TGCGCCAGCAGCTATTACAGGGGAGGGAGCACTGAAGCTTTCTTT.

J is TRBJ1-3 and V is TRBV18; the D gene is possibly TRBD1 (5 bases). The germline CDR1 and CDR2 sequences are KGHSH and LQKENI. V lost 3 bases to trimming and J lost 4 bases, with 13 bases between them. The CDR3 has 15 residues. The DNA of the CDR3 is TGTGCCAGCTCACCGGGGCTCTCACACGGAAACACCATATATTTT. Residues: CASSPGLSHGNTIYF. The full variable domain, rest sourced from reference TRBV18 and TRBJ1-3, is NAGVMQNPRHLVRRRGQEARLRCSPMKGHSHVYWYRQLPEEGLKFMVYLQKENIIDESGMPKERFSAEFPKEGPSILRIQQVVRGDSAAYFCASSPGLSHGNTIYFGEGSWLTVV.

The V call is TRBV2, the J call TRBJ2-7, with D perhaps matching TRBD2 (5 bases). The CDR3 covers 13 residues. Trimming pared 7 bases from V and 2 bases from J, leaving 12 bases between. Germline values: CDR1 SNHLY, CDR2 FYNNEI. CDR3 region: CASTWRQAYEQYF. CDR3 sequence (DNA): TGTGCCAGCACATGGAGGCAGGCCTACGAGCAGTACTTC.

The CDR3 DNA follows: TGTGCCTGGAGCGATTGGAGGGGCTCTGGAAACACCATATATTTT. Amino acid sequence: CAWSDWRGSGNTIYF. The chain uses TRBV30 and TRBJ1-3, with a possible D match to TRBD1 (5 bases). V was clipped by 3 bases and J by 0 bases, with 12 bases between them. From germline, CDR1 is GTSNPN and CDR2 SVGIG (reference sequence). The CDR3 has 15 residues.

The chain recombines TRBV30 with TRBJ2-2, with D maybe TRBD1 (6 bases). V lost 0 bases and J lost 0, with 8 bases in between. The CDR3 runs 15 residues. Germline V gene lookup returns CDR1 GTSNPN and CDR2 SVGIG (reference sequence). The CDR3 region has the DNA TGTGCCTGGAGTGTGGGGGCCCCGAACACCGGGGAGCTGTTTTTT. The encoded protein is CAWSVGAPNTGELFF.

This clone was observed a few times. The chain uses TRBV6-1 and TRBJ2-1; D gene unclear. The germline V gene encodes CDR1 MNHNS and CDR2 SASEGT. The V end lost 7 bases, the J end lost 5 bases, and 12 bases lay between the germline ends. The CDR3 runs 13 residues. CDR3 region: CASNTGPHNEQFF. In DNA, the CDR3 is TGTGCCAGCAATACCGGGCCTCACAATGAGCAGTTCTTC.

This clone was seen only once. The V gene is TRBV28, the J gene TRBJ2-3, with a weak D call TRBD2 (5 bases). Looked up from germline, CDR1 is MDHEN and CDR2 is SYDVKM. The CDR3 has 12 residues. V dropped 5 bases and J dropped 7 bases, with 10 bases sitting between them. CDR3 nucleotides: TGTGCCAGCAGTCCCCGACTACATACGCAGTATTTT. It specifies CASSPRLHTQYF.

This chain joins TRBV28 and TRBJ2-1; D is uncertain. Trimming took off 5 bases at V and 10 bases at J, with 12 bases between the two ends. Germline values: CDR1 MDHEN, CDR2 SYDVKM. This CDR3 spans 12 amino acids. The CDR3 region is CASSTPLGEQFF. The CDR3 DNA follows: TGTGCCAGCAGTACCCCCTTGGGGGAGCAGTTCTTC.

This chain's CDR3 is CASSLGSGVAETQYF. The CDR3 coding sequence is TGTGCCAGCAGCTTAGGGTCGGGGGTTGCGGAGACCCAGTACTTC. The V gene is TRBV11-2, the J gene TRBJ2-5, with D perhaps TRBD2 (6 bases). Per the germline V gene, CDR1 is SGHAT and CDR2 is FQNNGV. V was pared by 1 base and J by 5 bases, with 14 bases between. The length of the CDR3 is 15 residues.

The chain is built from TRBV14 and TRBJ2-3; perhaps TRBD2 as D (7 bases). The V end lost 2 bases, the J end lost 6 bases, and 15 bases lay between the germline ends. Per germline, CDR1 SGHDN and CDR2 FVKESK. This CDR3 contains 15 residues. The CDR3 protein is CASSQTRTAGDTQYF. CDR3 DNA sequence: TGTGCCAGCAGCCAAACTCGGACAGCGGGGGATACGCAGTATTTT.